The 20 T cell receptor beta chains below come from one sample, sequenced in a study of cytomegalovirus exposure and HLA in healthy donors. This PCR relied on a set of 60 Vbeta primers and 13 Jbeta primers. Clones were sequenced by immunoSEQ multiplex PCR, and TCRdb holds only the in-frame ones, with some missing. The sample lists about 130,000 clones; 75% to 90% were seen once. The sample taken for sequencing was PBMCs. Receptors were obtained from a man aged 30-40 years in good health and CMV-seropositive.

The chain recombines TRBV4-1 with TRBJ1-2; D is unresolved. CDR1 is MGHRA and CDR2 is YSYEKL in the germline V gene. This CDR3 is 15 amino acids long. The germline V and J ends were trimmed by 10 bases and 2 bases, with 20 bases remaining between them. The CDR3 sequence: CATGGKHGSNYGYTF. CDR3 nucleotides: TGCGCCACCGGAGGCAAACACGGCAGCAACTATGGCTACACCTTC.

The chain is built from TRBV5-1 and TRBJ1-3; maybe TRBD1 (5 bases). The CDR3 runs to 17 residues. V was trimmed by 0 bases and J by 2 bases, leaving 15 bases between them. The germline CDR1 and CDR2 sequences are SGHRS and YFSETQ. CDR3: CASSLASLGEAGNTIYF. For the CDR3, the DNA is TGCGCCAGCAGCTTGGCCTCGTTAGGGGAGGCTGGAAACACCATATATTTT.

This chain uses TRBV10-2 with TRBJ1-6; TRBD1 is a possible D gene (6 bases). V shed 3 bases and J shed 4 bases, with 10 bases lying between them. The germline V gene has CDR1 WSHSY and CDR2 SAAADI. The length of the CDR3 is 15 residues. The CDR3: CASSDMTGYNSPLHF. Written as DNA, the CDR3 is TGCGCCAGCAGTGATATGACAGGATATAATTCACCCCTCCACTTT.

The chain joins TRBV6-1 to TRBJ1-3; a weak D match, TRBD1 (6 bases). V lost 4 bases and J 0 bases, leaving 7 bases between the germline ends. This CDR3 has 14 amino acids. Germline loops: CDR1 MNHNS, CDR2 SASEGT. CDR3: CASSGQVSGNTIYF. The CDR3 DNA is TGTGCCAGCAGTGGACAGGTCTCTGGAAACACCATATATTTT.

CDR3 protein: CASSLGTGFTGQFF. Here the CDR3 DNA reads TGTGCCAGCAGCTTAGGGACAGGGTTTACAGGGCAGTTCTTC. The chain has TRBV11-2 and TRBJ2-1, with 8 positions matching TRBD1. The germline CDR1 and CDR2 sequences are SGHAT and FQNNGV. V was pared by 1 base and J by 12 bases, with 8 bases of the junction left unmatched. This CDR3 has 14 amino acids.

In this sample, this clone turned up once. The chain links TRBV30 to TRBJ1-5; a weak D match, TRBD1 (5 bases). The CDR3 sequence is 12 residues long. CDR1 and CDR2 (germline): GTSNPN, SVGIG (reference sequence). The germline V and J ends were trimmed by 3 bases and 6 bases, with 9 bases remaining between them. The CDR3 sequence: CAWSTGAQPQHF. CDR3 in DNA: TGTGCCTGGAGCACAGGTGCTCAGCCCCAGCATTTT.

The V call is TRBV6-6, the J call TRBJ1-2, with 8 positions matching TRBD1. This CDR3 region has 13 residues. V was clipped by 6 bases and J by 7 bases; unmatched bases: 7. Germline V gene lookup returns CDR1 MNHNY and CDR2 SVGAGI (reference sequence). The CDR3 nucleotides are TGTGCCAGCAGGGACAGGGCTTTGGGTGGCTACACCTTC. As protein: CASRDRALGGYTF.

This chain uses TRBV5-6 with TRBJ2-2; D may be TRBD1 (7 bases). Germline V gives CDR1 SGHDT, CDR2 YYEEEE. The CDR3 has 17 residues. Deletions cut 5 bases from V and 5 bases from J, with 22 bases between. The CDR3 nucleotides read TGTGCCAGCAGTTTAACAGGGGACTTCCTTCGAACCGGGGAGCTGTTTTTT. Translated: CASSLTGDFLRTGELFF.

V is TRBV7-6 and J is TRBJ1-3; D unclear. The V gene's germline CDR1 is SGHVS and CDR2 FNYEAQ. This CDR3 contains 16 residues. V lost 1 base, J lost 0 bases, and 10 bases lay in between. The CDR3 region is CASSLGSPSSGNTIYF. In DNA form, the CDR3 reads TGTGCCAGCAGCTTAGGGAGCCCGAGCTCTGGAAACACCATATATTTT.

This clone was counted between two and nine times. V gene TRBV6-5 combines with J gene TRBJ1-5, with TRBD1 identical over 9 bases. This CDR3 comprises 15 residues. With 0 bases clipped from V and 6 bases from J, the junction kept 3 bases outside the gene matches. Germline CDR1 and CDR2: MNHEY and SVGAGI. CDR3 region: CASSYSWTGVQPQHF. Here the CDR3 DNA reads TGTGCCAGCAGTTACTCGTGGACAGGGGTTCAGCCCCAGCATTTT.

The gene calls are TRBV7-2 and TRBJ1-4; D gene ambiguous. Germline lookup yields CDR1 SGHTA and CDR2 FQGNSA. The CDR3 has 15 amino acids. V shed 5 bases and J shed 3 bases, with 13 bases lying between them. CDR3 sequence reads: CASSPRRASNEKLFF. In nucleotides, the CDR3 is TGTGCCAGCAGCCCGAGGAGGGCCTCTAATGAAAAACTGTTTTTT.

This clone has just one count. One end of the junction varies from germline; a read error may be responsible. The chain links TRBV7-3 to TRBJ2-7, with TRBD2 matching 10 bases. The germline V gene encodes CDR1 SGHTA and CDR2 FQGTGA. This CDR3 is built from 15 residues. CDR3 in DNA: TGTGCCGGCAGCGAAGCGGGGGGGCCCACCTACGAGCAGTACTTC. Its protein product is CAGSEAGGPTYEQYF.

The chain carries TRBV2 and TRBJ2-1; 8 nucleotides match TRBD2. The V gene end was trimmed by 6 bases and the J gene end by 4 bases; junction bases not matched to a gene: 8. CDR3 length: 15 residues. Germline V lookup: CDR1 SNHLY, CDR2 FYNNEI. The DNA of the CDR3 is TGTGCCAGCAGCGGAACCGGGGGGGGTTACAATGAGCAGTTCTTC. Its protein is CASSGTGGGYNEQFF. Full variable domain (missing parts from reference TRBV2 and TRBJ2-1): EPEVTQTPSHQVTQMGQEVILRCVPISNHLYFYWYRQILGQKVEFLVSFYNNEISEKSEIFDDQFSVERPDGSNFTLKIRSTKLEDSAMYFCASSGTGGGYNEQFFGPGTRLTVL.

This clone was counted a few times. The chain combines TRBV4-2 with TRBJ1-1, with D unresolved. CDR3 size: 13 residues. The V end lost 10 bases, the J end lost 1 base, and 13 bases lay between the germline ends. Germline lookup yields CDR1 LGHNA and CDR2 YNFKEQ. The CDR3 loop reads CATSYGENTEAFF. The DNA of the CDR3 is TGTGCCACCTCGTACGGGGAGAACACTGAAGCTTTCTTT.

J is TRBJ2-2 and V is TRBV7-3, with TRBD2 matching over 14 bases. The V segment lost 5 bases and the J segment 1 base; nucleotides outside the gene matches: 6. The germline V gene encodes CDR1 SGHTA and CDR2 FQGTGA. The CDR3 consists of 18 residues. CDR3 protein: CASSLGLAGALNTGELFF. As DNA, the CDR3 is TGTGCCAGCAGCCTGGGACTAGCGGGGGCTCTGAACACCGGGGAGCTGTTTTTT.

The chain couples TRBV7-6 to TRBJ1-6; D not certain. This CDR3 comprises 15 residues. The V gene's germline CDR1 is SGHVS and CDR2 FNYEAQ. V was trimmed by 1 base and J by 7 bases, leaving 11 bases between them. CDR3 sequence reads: CASSLEVFGNSPLHF. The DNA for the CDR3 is TGTGCCAGCAGCTTAGAGGTCTTCGGGAATTCACCCCTCCACTTT.

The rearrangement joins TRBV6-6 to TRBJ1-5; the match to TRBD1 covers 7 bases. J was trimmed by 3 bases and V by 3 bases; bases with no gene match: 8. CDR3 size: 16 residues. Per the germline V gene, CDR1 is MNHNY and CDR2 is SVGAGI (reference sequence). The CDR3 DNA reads TGTGCCAGCAGTTATTACCGGACAGGCAACAATCAGCCCCAGCATTTT. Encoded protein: CASSYYRTGNNQPQHF.

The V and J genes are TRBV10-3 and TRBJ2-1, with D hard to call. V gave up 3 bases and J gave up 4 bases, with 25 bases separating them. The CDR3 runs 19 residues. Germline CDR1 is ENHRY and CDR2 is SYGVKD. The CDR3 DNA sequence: TGTGCCATCAGTGATCCGGATAGCTTGAACCCGGAGAGTTACAATGAGCAGTTCTTC. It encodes CAISDPDSLNPESYNEQFF.

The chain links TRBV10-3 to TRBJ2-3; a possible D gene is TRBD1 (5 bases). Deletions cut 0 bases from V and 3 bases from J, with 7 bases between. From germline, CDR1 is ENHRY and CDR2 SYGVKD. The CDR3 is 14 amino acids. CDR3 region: CAISESSGTDTQYF. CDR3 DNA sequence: TGTGCCATCAGTGAGTCGTCAGGGACAGATACGCAGTATTTT.

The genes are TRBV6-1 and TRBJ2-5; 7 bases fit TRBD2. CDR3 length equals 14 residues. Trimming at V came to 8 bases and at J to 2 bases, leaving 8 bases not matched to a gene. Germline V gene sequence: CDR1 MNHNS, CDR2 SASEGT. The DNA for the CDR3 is TGTGCCAGCTGTAGACTAGCAGGACAAGAGACCCAGTACTTC. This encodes CASCRLAGQETQYF.